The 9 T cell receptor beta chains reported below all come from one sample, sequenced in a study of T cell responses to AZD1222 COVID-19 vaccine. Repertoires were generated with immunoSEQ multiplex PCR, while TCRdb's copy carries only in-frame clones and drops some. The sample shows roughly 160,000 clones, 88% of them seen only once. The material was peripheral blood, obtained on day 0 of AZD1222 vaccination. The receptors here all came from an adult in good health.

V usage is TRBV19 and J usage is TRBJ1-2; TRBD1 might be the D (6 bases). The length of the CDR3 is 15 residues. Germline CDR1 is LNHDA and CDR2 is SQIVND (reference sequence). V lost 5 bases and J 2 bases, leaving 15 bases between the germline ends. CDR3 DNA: TGTGCCAGTAGTCCCGAGGGTGGGGGCAACTATGGCTACACCTTC. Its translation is CASSPEGGGNYGYTF.

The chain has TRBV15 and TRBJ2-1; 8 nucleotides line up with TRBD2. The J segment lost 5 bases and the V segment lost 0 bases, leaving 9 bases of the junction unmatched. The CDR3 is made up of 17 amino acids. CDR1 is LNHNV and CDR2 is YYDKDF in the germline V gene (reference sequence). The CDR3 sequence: CATSRDLGSGSNNEQFF. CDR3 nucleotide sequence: TGTGCCACCAGCAGAGATCTGGGAAGCGGGAGTAACAATGAGCAGTTCTTC.

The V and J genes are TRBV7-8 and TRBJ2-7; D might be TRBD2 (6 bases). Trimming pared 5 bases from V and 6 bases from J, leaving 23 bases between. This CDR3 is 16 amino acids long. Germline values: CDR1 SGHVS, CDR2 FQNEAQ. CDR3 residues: CASSPGGTTTQGEQYF. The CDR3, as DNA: TGTGCCAGCAGCCCTGGAGGGACGACAACCCAAGGCGAGCAGTACTTC. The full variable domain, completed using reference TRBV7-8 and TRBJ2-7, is GAGVSQSPRYKVAKRGQDVALRCDPISGHVSLFWYQQALGQGPEFLTYFQNEAQLDKSGLPSDRFFAERPEGSVSTLKIQRTQQEDSAVYLCASSPGGTTTQGEQYFGPGTRLTVT.

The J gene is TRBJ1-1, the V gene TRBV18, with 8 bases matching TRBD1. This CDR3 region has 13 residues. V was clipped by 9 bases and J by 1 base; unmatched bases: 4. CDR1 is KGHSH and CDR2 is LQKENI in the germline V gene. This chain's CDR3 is CASRQGKNTEAFF. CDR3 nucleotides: TGTGCCAGTCGACAGGGGAAGAACACTGAAGCTTTCTTT.

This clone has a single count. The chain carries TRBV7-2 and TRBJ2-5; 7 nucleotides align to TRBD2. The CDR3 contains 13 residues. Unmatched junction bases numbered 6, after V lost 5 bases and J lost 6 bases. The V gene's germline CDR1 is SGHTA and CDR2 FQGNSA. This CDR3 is CASSIGGGQTQYF. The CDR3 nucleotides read TGTGCCAGCAGCATCGGGGGAGGGCAGACCCAGTACTTC.

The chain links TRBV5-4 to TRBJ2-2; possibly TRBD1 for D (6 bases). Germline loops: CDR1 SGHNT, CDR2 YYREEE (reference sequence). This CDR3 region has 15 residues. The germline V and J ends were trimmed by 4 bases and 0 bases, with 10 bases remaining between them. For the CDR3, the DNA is TGTGCCAGCAGCCCCGGGACACCGAACACCGGGGAGCTGTTTTTT. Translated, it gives CASSPGTPNTGELFF.

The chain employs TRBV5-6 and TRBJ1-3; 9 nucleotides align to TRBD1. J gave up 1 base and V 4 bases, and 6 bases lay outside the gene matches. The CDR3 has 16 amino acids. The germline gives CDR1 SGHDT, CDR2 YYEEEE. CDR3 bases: TGTGCCAGCAGCGTGACAGGGGGAACTTCTGGAAACACCATATATTTT. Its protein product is CASSVTGGTSGNTIYF.

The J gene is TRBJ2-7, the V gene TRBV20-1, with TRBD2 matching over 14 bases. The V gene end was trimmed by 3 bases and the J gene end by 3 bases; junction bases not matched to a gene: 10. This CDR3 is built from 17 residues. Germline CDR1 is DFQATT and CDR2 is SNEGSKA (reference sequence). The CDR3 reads CSASSSGTSGSLYEQYF. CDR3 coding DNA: TGCAGTGCTAGTTCCTCCGGGACTAGCGGGAGTCTCTACGAGCAGTACTTC.

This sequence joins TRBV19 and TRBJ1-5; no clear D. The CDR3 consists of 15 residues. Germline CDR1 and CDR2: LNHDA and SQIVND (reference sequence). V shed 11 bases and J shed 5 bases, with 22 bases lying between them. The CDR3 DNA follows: TGTGCCGGCAGTACGTCCAGAGGAGACCATCAGCCCCAGCATTTT. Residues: CAGSTSRGDHQPQHF.